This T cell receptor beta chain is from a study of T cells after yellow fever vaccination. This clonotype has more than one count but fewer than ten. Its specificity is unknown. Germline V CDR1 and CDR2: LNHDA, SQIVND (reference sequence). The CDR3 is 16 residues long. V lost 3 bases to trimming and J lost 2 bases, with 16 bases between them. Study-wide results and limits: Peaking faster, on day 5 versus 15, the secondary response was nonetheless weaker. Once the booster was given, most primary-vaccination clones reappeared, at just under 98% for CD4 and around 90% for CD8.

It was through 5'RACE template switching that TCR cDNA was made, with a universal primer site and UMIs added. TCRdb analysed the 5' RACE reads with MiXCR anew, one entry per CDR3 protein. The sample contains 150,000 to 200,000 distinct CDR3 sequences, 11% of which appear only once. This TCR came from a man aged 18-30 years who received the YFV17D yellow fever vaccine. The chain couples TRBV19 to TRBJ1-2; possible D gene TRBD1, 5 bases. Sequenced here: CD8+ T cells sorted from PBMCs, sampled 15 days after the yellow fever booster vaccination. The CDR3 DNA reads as TGTGCCAGTAGTATGTCTCCGGGACGGAAGAACTATGGCTACACCTTC. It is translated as CASSMSPGRKNYGYTF.